The 26 T cell receptor beta chains reported below all come from one sample, sequenced in a study of T cell repertoires in cytomegalovirus infection. These receptors have no identified antigens. TCRdb reprocessed the reads via MiXCR and lists one record per CDR3 protein. In the table there are about 920,000 distinct CDR3 sequences, 30% to 40% of which are singletons. The sample consisted of cultured CD8+ T cells from PBMCs, taken from culture after CMV antigen stimulation. The source is a human donor in good health (CMV status not recorded). Some clones in this sample may be carry-over from other donors' samples.

The chain links TRBV10-3 to TRBJ2-2; D gene unclear. Per germline, CDR1 ENHRY and CDR2 SYGVKD. The CDR3 spans 13 residues. The V gene lost 8 bases and the J gene lost 3 bases, with 10 bases spanning the gap. The CDR3 here is CAILWADTGELFF. CDR3 sequence (DNA): TGTGCCATCTTATGGGCAGACACCGGGGAGCTGTTTTTT.

This clonotype has only a few counts. V is TRBV20-1 and J is TRBJ1-6; D ambiguous. V was trimmed by 6 bases and J by 0 bases, leaving 15 bases between them. The CDR3 contains 16 residues. The germline CDR1 and CDR2 sequences are DFQATT and SNEGSKA (reference sequence). The CDR3 coding sequence is TGCAGTGCCACAACCCGTGGTAGCTCCTATAATTCACCCCTCCACTTT. This sequence encodes CSATTRGSSYNSPLHF.

Comment on this clonotype: One end of the junction is discordant with germline, which a read error may explain. The CDR3 protein is CASSLPSESSYNEQFF. As DNA, the CDR3 is TGTGCCAGCAGCTTGCCCTCAGAGAGCTCCTACAATGAGCAGTTCTTC. The chain is built from TRBV5-3 and TRBJ2-1; D is undetermined. TRBV5-3 is an ORF for which the function is uncertain. The CDR3 loop spans 16 amino acids.

The table lists this clonotype with many counts. The chain uses TRBV7-8 and TRBJ2-1; D remains ambiguous. Germline V CDR1 and CDR2: SGHVS, FQNEAQ. V dropped 4 bases and J dropped 6 bases, with 10 bases sitting between them. The CDR3 contains 13 residues. CDR3 in DNA: TGTGCCAGCAGCTCTATGGGCAGCAATGAGCAGTTCTTC. Protein sequence: CASSSMGSNEQFF.

The chain couples TRBV27 to TRBJ1-2, with a tentative D call TRBD1 (5 bases). The germline gives CDR1 MNHEY, CDR2 SMNVEV (reference sequence). This CDR3 has 14 residues. Trimming took 6 bases from V and 4 from J, leaving 15 bases between them. Here the CDR3 reads CASRRPDTFYGYTF. The CDR3 coding sequence is TGTGCCAGCAGGCGGCCGGACACCTTCTATGGCTACACCTTC.

This clonotype was seen more than once but under ten times. The genes are TRBV24-1 and TRBJ2-1; the match to TRBD1 covers 9 bases. This CDR3 comprises 16 residues. The J segment lost 6 bases and the V segment lost 4 bases, leaving 9 bases of the junction unmatched. The V gene's germline CDR1 is KGHDR and CDR2 SFDVKD. The CDR3 DNA reads TGTGCCACCAGTGACTCAACAGGGGGCTTGGGCAATGAGCAGTTCTTC. Protein: CATSDSTGGLGNEQFF.

Concerning this clonotype: Possible read error: a much larger clone is one base away. The chain employs TRBV7-2 and TRBJ1-1; D is possibly TRBD1 (5 bases). CDR3 length equals 14 residues. Germline V gene sequence: CDR1 SGHTA, CDR2 FQGNSA. This CDR3 is CASSSSGGNTKAFF. The CDR3 DNA reads TGTGCCAGCAGCTCGTCGGGGGGGAACACTAAAGCTTTCTTT.

The chain combines TRBV6-2 or TRBV6-3 with TRBJ2-7; no clear D. Trimming removed 2 bases from V and 6 bases from J, with 8 bases in between. The V gene's germline CDR1 is MNHEY and CDR2 SVGEGT. There are 12 residues in the CDR3. CDR3 region: CASSYAKSEQYV. The CDR3 coding sequence is TGTGCCAGCAGTTACGCTAAGTCCGAGCAGTACGTC.

This sequence joins TRBV7-9 and TRBJ1-1, with TRBD1 as a possible D gene (6 bases). Germline V lookup: CDR1 SEHNR, CDR2 FQNEAQ (reference sequence). The CDR3 runs 15 residues. Trimming stripped 4 bases from V and 4 bases from J, with 16 bases between. Written as DNA, the CDR3 is TGTGCCAGCAGCTCACTAGAACAGGGAATCACTGAAGCTTTCTTT. Protein: CASSSLEQGITEAFF.

This rearrangement joins TRBV27 to TRBJ2-3; perhaps TRBD2 as D (6 bases). The germline CDR1 and CDR2 sequences are MNHEY and SMNVEV (reference sequence). The CDR3 sequence is 16 residues long. Trimming took off 4 bases at V and 2 bases at J, with 16 bases between the two ends. The CDR3 loop reads CASSSGSSGATDTQYF. The CDR3 DNA reads TGTGCCAGCAGTTCCGGAAGTAGCGGCGCCACAGATACGCAGTATTTT.

This clonotype was seen ten or more times. V usage is TRBV29-1 and J usage is TRBJ2-1; D possibly uses TRBD1 or TRBD2 (6 bases each). This CDR3 spans 14 amino acids. Trimming removed 6 bases at V and 3 bases at J, with 15 bases between. From germline, CDR1 is SQVTM and CDR2 ANQGSEA. CDR3 coding DNA: TGCAGCGTGACAGGACTATCCATCTACAATGAGCAGTTCTTC. Protein: CSVTGLSIYNEQFF.

The chain carries TRBV5-1 and TRBJ1-1; TRBD1 might be the D (6 bases). The CDR3 is 13 amino acids. CDR1 is SGHRS and CDR2 is YFSETQ in the germline V gene. Trimming stripped 4 bases from V and 8 bases from J, with 15 bases between. The CDR3 loop is CASSGGRPLEAFF. CDR3 bases: TGCGCCAGCAGCGGGGGCCGGCCATTAGAAGCTTTCTTT.

J is TRBJ2-1 and V is TRBV4-1, with 12 nucleotides matching TRBD2. Germline V gene data show CDR1 as MGHRA and CDR2 as YSYEKL. J was trimmed by 2 bases and V by 1 base; bases with no gene match: 6. The CDR3 length is 18 residues. CDR3 DNA sequence: TGCGCCAGCAGCCAAGCCGTCGGACTAGCGGGGCCCTACAATGAGCAGTTCTTC. Translating gives CASSQAVGLAGPYNEQFF.

This clonotype was detected a few times. This chain connects TRBV10-2 to TRBJ2-3; 8 nucleotides align to TRBD1. Trimming at V came to 0 bases and at J to 0 bases, leaving 5 bases not matched to a gene. Per germline, CDR1 WSHSY and CDR2 SAAADI. This CDR3 spans 17 amino acids. The DNA for the CDR3 is TGCGCCAGCAGTGAGTCGGGATGGGACAGGAGCACAGATACGCAGTATTTT. Translation gives CASSESGWDRSTDTQYF.

This rearrangement joins TRBV7-9 to TRBJ2-7, with 8 nucleotides matching TRBD1. The CDR3 totals 16 residues. V was pared by 8 bases and J by 2 bases, with 14 bases of the junction left unmatched. Germline V gene data show CDR1 as SEHNR and CDR2 as FQNEAQ (reference sequence). CDR3 sequence reads: CASAPTGDKYPYEQYF. In nucleotides, the CDR3 is TGTGCCAGCGCCCCGACAGGGGACAAATACCCCTACGAGCAGTACTTC.

This rearrangement joins TRBV29-1 to TRBJ1-3; D remains ambiguous. V lost 2 bases and J 1 base, leaving 9 bases between the germline ends. This CDR3 contains 14 residues. Germline V gene data show CDR1 as SQVTM and CDR2 as ANQGSEA. This CDR3 is CSVEYPFSGNTIYF. CDR3 in DNA: TGCAGCGTTGAATATCCGTTTTCTGGAAACACCATATATTTT.

This chain links TRBV6-2 or TRBV6-3 with TRBJ2-5, with 8 bases aligning to TRBD2. CDR1 MNHEY and CDR2 SVGEGT come from the germline V gene. V was clipped by 5 bases and J by 3 bases; unmatched bases: 11. There are 16 residues in the CDR3. The CDR3 protein is CASSPLDGGAEETQYF. DNA for the CDR3: TGTGCCAGCAGTCCCCTTGACGGGGGGGCGGAAGAGACCCAGTACTTC.

This clonotype was observed once. This sequence is one base from a far larger clone and is likely a read error. V and J are TRBV6-5 and TRBJ2-7; perhaps TRBD2 as D (6 bases). Germline V gives CDR1 MNHEY, CDR2 SVGAGI. V dropped 7 bases and J dropped 6 bases, with 10 bases sitting between them. There are 11 residues in the CDR3. As DNA, the CDR3 is TGTGCCAGCATCTTCGGGGGCGAGCAGTACTTC. Translation: CASIFGGEQYF.

The sample holds a few counts of this clonotype. This chain connects TRBV12-3 or TRBV12-4 to TRBJ1-1; no clear D. CDR3 size: 16 residues. Trimming pared 3 bases from V and 0 bases from J, leaving 14 bases between. The CDR3 region is CASSLGGNLMNTEAFF. The CDR3 DNA is TGTGCCAGCAGTTTGGGAGGGAACCTTATGAACACTGAAGCTTTCTTT.

This clonotype showed up many times. The J gene is TRBJ2-1, the V gene TRBV7-6, with 8 bases fitting TRBD2. CDR1 is SGHVS and CDR2 is FNYEAQ in the germline V gene. This CDR3 contains 13 residues. The trim removed 3 bases at V and 9 bases at J, leaving 4 bases unmatched. The CDR3 region has the DNA TGTGCCAGCAGCTTGGGGACTAGTTTTGAGCAGTTCTTC. As protein: CASSLGTSFEQFF.

This clonotype was seen more than once but under ten times. The rearrangement joins TRBV27 to TRBJ1-3; TRBD1 agrees at 7 bases. Trimming removed 6 bases from V and 0 bases from J; junction bases left unmatched: 5. The CDR3 covers 15 residues. The germline gives CDR1 MNHEY, CDR2 SMNVEV (reference sequence). The DNA for the CDR3 is TGTGCCAGCAGCCCTTCAGGGGGCTCTGGAAACACCATATATTTT. This sequence encodes CASSPSGGSGNTIYF.

The genes are TRBV20-1 and TRBJ1-2, with 12 bases aligning to TRBD1. The trim removed 0 bases at V and 4 bases at J, leaving 9 bases unmatched. CDR3 size: 17 residues. Germline loops: CDR1 DFQATT, CDR2 SNEGSKA (reference sequence). This chain's CDR3 is CSARDWDRGRQGYGYTF. DNA for the CDR3: TGCAGTGCTAGAGATTGGGACAGGGGGCGTCAAGGCTATGGCTACACCTTC.

This clonotype was seen repeatedly, ten times or more. V gene TRBV6-6 combines with J gene TRBJ2-1, with 7 bases fitting TRBD1. The J segment lost 6 bases and the V segment lost 5 bases, leaving 10 bases of the junction unmatched. CDR1 is MNHNY and CDR2 is SVGAGI in the germline V gene (reference sequence). The CDR3 consists of 15 residues. The CDR3 protein is CASSKGTAQFNEQFF. CDR3 DNA: TGTGCCAGCAGTAAAGGGACAGCCCAATTCAATGAGCAGTTCTTC.

The chain has TRBV7-6 and TRBJ2-7; D gene uncertain. Trimming took off 0 bases at V and 3 bases at J, with 12 bases between the two ends. In germline, CDR1 is SGHVS, CDR2 FNYEAQ. This CDR3 is built from 15 residues. CDR3 amino acids: CASSLAPDFSYEQYV. CDR3 in DNA: TGTGCCAGCAGCTTAGCGCCTGACTTTAGCTACGAGCAGTACGTC.

This clonotype has a count of ten or more. The CDR3 sequence is CASSQAGEQFF. In DNA form, the CDR3 reads TGCGCCAGCAGCCAAGCGGGTGAGCAGTTCTTC. V and J are TRBV4-1 and TRBJ2-1; no definite D call. Trimming removed 1 base at V and 9 bases at J, with 4 bases between. CDR3 length equals 11 residues. Germline CDR1 and CDR2: MGHRA and YSYEKL.

This clonotype was seen many times. The genes are TRBV7-3 and TRBJ2-2; 8 nucleotides agree with TRBD1. In germline, CDR1 is SGHTA, CDR2 FQGTGA. Unmatched junction bases numbered 2, after V lost 3 bases and J lost 2 bases. There are 15 residues in the CDR3. CDR3 loop: CASSFGQGNTGELFF. CDR3 coding DNA: TGTGCCAGCAGCTTCGGACAGGGAAACACCGGGGAGCTGTTTTTT.